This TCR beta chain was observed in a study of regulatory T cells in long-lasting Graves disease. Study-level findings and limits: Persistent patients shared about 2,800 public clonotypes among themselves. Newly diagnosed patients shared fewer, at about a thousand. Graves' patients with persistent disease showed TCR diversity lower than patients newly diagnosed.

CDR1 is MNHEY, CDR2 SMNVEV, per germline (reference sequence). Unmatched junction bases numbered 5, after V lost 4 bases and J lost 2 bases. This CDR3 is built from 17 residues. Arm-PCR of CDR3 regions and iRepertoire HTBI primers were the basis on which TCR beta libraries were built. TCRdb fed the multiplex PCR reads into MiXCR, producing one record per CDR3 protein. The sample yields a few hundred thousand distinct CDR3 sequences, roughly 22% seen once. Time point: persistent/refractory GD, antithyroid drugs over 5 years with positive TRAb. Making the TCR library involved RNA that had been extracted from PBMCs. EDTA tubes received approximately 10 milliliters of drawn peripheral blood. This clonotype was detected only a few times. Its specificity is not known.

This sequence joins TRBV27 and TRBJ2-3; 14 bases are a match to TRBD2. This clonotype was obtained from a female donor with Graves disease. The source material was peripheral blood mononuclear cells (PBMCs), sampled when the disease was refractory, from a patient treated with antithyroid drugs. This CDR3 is CASSYWTSGGTTDTQYF. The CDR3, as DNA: TGTGCCAGCAGTTACTGGACTAGCGGGGGGACCACAGATACGCAGTATTTT.